Following are 28 T cell receptor beta chains from one sample sequenced in a study of radiotherapy plus CTLA-4 blockade in lung cancer. Profiled with immunoSEQ multiplex PCR; TCRdb holds only in-frame clones, not every one. Of some 41,000 clones in the sample, about 67% were seen once. The sequencing used peripheral blood, collected from a patient treated with radiotherapy plus ipilimumab. Receptors were obtained from a human donor with non-small cell lung cancer who had a partial response to radiotherapy plus ipilimumab.

This chain connects TRBV7-8 to TRBJ1-4; 9 bases are shared with TRBD1. Unmatched junction bases numbered 16, after V lost 4 bases and J lost 7 bases. CDR3 size: 18 residues. Germline-derived CDR1 and CDR2 are SGHVS and FQNEAQ. The CDR3 reads CASSSPRPQGAGTEKLFF. In DNA, the CDR3 is TGTGCCAGCAGCTCCCCCCGGCCACAGGGGGCAGGGACTGAAAAACTGTTTTTT.

This rearrangement joins TRBV4-2 to TRBJ2-1; 10 bases match TRBD2. This CDR3 is built from 18 residues. V lost 1 base, J lost 0 bases, and 6 bases stayed unmatched. Germline CDR1 LGHNA, CDR2 YNFKEQ. In DNA form, the CDR3 reads TGTGCCAGCAGCCAAGGGACCGGGACTAGCGTCTCCTACAATGAGCAGTTCTTC. Its translation is CASSQGTGTSVSYNEQFF.

The V gene is TRBV10-3, the J gene TRBJ2-1; TRBD2 might be the D (6 bases). This CDR3 has 18 amino acids. The germline CDR1 and CDR2 sequences are ENHRY and SYGVKD. Trimming removed 0 bases from V and 3 bases from J, with 18 bases in between. The CDR3: CAISESPTSQYLYNEQFF. CDR3 coding DNA: TGTGCCATCAGTGAGTCCCCTACTAGCCAATACCTCTACAATGAGCAGTTCTTC.

This clone has a handful of counts. This rearrangement joins TRBV4-3 to TRBJ2-2; 10 nucleotides match TRBD2. Germline V gives CDR1 LGHNA, CDR2 YSLEER. The CDR3 runs 16 residues. V was pared by 1 base and J by 7 bases, with 6 bases of the junction left unmatched. The CDR3 protein is CASSQVSGGENGELFF. The CDR3 region has the DNA TGCGCCAGCAGCCAAGTCAGCGGGGGGGAAAACGGGGAGCTGTTTTTT.

The rearrangement links TRBV5-1 to TRBJ2-1; possible D gene TRBD2, 7 bases. This CDR3 has 15 amino acids. Germline V CDR1 and CDR2: SGHRS, YFSETQ. V was clipped by 0 bases and J by 7 bases, with 14 bases between them. The CDR3 sequence: CASSLATGRGNEQFF. In DNA, the CDR3 is TGCGCCAGCAGCTTGGCCACTGGGAGGGGGAATGAGCAGTTCTTC.

There are many counts of this clone. This sequence joins TRBV25-1 and TRBJ2-2; 7 bases fit TRBD1. CDR1 is MGHDK and CDR2 is SYGVNS in the germline V gene. Trimming cost V 10 bases and J 7 bases; bases outside gene matches: 9. The CDR3 has 13 residues. CDR3 sequence: CATKTGLGGELFF. CDR3 DNA: TGTGCCACCAAGACAGGGTTGGGCGGGGAGCTGTTTTTT.

The gene calls are TRBV28 and TRBJ1-4, with D maybe TRBD1 (6 bases). This CDR3 is 17 amino acids long. The V and J ends lost 3 bases and 5 bases respectively, with 19 bases between them. The germline V gene has CDR1 MDHEN and CDR2 SYDVKM. The CDR3 DNA follows: TGTGCCAGCAGTTTTGAGGGCAGGGGTCAGAGAAATGAAAAACTGTTTTTT. This gives the protein CASSFEGRGQRNEKLFF.

The V gene is TRBV4-2, the J gene TRBJ2-3; TRBD1 matches 8 bases. V lost 1 base to trimming and J lost 1 base; unmatched junction nucleotides: 7. CDR1 is LGHNA, CDR2 YNFKEQ, per germline. The CDR3 loop spans 17 amino acids. The CDR3 loop is CASSQAPGGGGTDTQYF. The DNA of the CDR3 is TGTGCCAGCAGCCAAGCCCCAGGGGGCGGGGGCACAGATACGCAGTATTTT.

The chain carries TRBV7-8 and TRBJ2-5; D remains unclear. The CDR3 is 11 amino acids. Trimming stripped 4 bases from V and 9 bases from J, with 9 bases between. The germline gives CDR1 SGHVS, CDR2 FQNEAQ. The CDR3 nucleotides are TGTGCCAGCAGCTCTACGGGTGCCCAGTACTTC. It specifies CASSSTGAQYF.

This sequence joins TRBV2 and TRBJ2-3; TRBD1 matches 9 bases. The CDR3 runs to 15 residues. J gave up 5 bases and V 6 bases, and 9 bases lay outside the gene matches. Germline V gives CDR1 SNHLY, CDR2 FYNNEI. The CDR3 DNA sequence: TGTGCCAGCAGGAACAGGGGGCGGAGTGGAGATACGCAGTATTTT. It encodes CASRNRGRSGDTQYF.

CDR3: CASSLYSGTGVGETQYF. CDR3 coding DNA: TGTGCCAGCAGCTTGTACTCGGGGACAGGGGTGGGAGAGACCCAGTACTTC. The chain has TRBV5-6 and TRBJ2-5, with 10 nucleotides matching TRBD1. This CDR3 region has 17 residues. Germline V gene lookup returns CDR1 SGHDT and CDR2 YYEEEE. V dropped 1 base and J dropped 4; count of bases not matched to a gene: 10.

In DNA, the CDR3 is TGCAGCGCCTCCTTAGAGACCCAGTACTTC. It yields the protein CSASLETQYF. The chain is built from TRBV29-1 and TRBJ2-5; D is ambiguous. Trimming removed 7 bases at V and 4 bases at J, with 7 bases between. CDR3 size: 10 residues. Germline loops: CDR1 SQVTM, CDR2 ANQGSEA.

There are a few counts of this clone. This chain connects TRBV9 to TRBJ2-3, with TRBD1 matching over 8 bases. J was trimmed by 3 bases and V by 3 bases; bases with no gene match: 6. The CDR3 extends over 15 amino acids. Germline CDR1 and CDR2: SGDLS and YYNGEE. The CDR3 sequence is CASSGRQGRTDTQYF. The CDR3 coding sequence is TGTGCCAGCAGCGGTCGACAGGGGAGGACAGATACGCAGTATTTT.

This rearrangement joins TRBV6-4 to TRBJ2-2; a possible D gene is TRBD1 (6 bases). Germline V CDR1 and CDR2: MRHNA, SNTAGT. The CDR3 runs 13 residues. V was clipped by 2 bases and J by 7 bases, with 8 bases between them. The CDR3, as DNA: TGTGCCAGCAGTGACGACAGGTTCGGGGAGCTGTTTTTT. Residues: CASSDDRFGELFF.

The chain uses TRBV28 and TRBJ1-4; TRBD1 might be the D (6 bases). CDR1 and CDR2 from the germline V gene are MDHEN and SYDVKM. CDR3 size: 14 residues. The V end was cut by 8 bases, the J end by 5 bases, with 15 bases between. CDR3 protein: CASSPPDRNEKLFF. The CDR3 DNA reads as TGTGCCAGCTCCCCTCCGGACAGAAATGAAAAACTGTTTTTT. The full variable domain, rest sourced from reference TRBV28 and TRBJ1-4, is DVKVTQSSRYLVKRTGEKVFLECVQDMDHENMFWYRQDPGLGLRLIYFSYDVKMKEKGDIPEGYSVSREKKERFSLILESASTNQTSMYLCASSPPDRNEKLFFGSGTQLSVL.

This clone was detected only once. This chain uses TRBV9 with TRBJ2-6; no firm D call. The CDR3 runs to 13 residues. The germline gives CDR1 SGDLS, CDR2 YYNGEE. The ends were cut back, 8 bases at V and 0 bases at J, with 6 bases in the middle. CDR3 residues: CASSSSGANVLTF. The DNA for the CDR3 is TGTGCCAGTTCGAGCTCTGGGGCCAACGTCCTGACTTTC.

J is TRBJ1-2 and V is TRBV4-3; the match to TRBD1 covers 7 bases. J was trimmed by 2 bases and V by 0 bases; bases with no gene match: 6. Per germline, CDR1 LGHNA and CDR2 YSLEER. The CDR3 loop spans 16 amino acids. CDR3 coding DNA: TGCGCCAGCAGCCAAGATCTCGACAGGGCCAACTATGGCTACACCTTC. Translation: CASSQDLDRANYGYTF.

This clone was recorded a few times. This chain joins TRBV7-9 and TRBJ2-1; TRBD2 matches at 10 bases. The CDR3 extends over 15 amino acids. The J segment lost 7 bases and the V segment lost 2 bases, leaving 5 bases of the junction unmatched. CDR1 and CDR2 (germline): SEHNR, FQNEAQ (reference sequence). The CDR3 region has the DNA TGTGCCAGCAGCTTACTAGCGGGAGTTCGTAATGAGCAGTTCTTC. It is translated as CASSLLAGVRNEQFF.

This clone occurred a few times. V and J are TRBV15 and TRBJ1-1, with D possibly TRBD1 on 6 matching bases. Germline V gene lookup returns CDR1 LNHNV and CDR2 YYDKDF (reference sequence). The CDR3 extends over 13 amino acids. Trimming removed 8 bases at V and 11 bases at J, with 21 bases between. CDR3 sequence (DNA): TGTGCCACCGTCGAGGGCAGGGGTGGGGAGGCTTTCTTT. Protein product: CATVEGRGGEAFF.

The chain uses TRBV15 and TRBJ2-1, with TRBD2 as a possible D gene (5 bases). With 0 bases removed from V and 0 bases from J, the gap between germline ends came to 9 bases. This CDR3 has 16 residues. CDR1 and CDR2 from the germline V gene are LNHNV and YYDKDF (reference sequence). CDR3 region: CATSRDGGSSYNEQFF. The CDR3 nucleotides are TGTGCCACCAGCAGAGATGGAGGAAGCTCCTACAATGAGCAGTTCTTC.

V is TRBV4-1 and J is TRBJ2-7; 11 bases agree with TRBD1. The trim removed 4 bases at V and 9 bases at J, leaving 5 bases unmatched. Looked up from germline, CDR1 is MGHRA and CDR2 is YSYEKL. CDR3 length equals 13 residues. The CDR3 nucleotides are TGCGCCAGCAGCCCCGGACAGGGGGCAAGGCAGTACTTC. It is translated as CASSPGQGARQYF.

The gene calls are TRBV6-5 and TRBJ2-7; D possibly corresponds to TRBD2 (6 bases). CDR3 length: 14 residues. CDR1 and CDR2 (germline): MNHEY, SVGAGI. V was shortened by 8 bases and J by 8 bases, with 22 bases between the two germline ends. CDR3 sequence reads: CASSGWDSLEKQYF. The CDR3 nucleotides are TGTGCCAGCTCCGGCTGGGACTCCCTAGAGAAGCAGTACTTC.

The chain uses TRBV7-6 and TRBJ1-3; D might be TRBD1 (5 bases). Germline-derived CDR1 and CDR2 are SGHVS and FNYEAQ. The CDR3 sequence is 16 residues long. V was shortened by 5 bases and J by 4 bases, with 18 bases between the two germline ends. CDR3 nucleotide sequence: TGTGCCAGCAGCCCTGGGACGGGGGGGTTCGGAAACACCATATATTTT. Protein product: CASSPGTGGFGNTIYF.

This chain links TRBV7-8 with TRBJ2-2; no reliable D call. Germline lookup yields CDR1 SGHVS and CDR2 FQNEAQ. Trimming pared 0 bases from V and 0 bases from J, leaving 8 bases between. The CDR3 totals 16 residues. CDR3 nucleotide sequence: TGTGCCAGCAGCTTAGCTGGCGGAGCGAACACCGGGGAGCTGTTTTTT. This gives the protein CASSLAGGANTGELFF.

This clone has a handful of counts. The chain links TRBV7-6 to TRBJ2-7, with TRBD1 matching 7 bases. This CDR3 comprises 14 residues. CDR1 and CDR2 from the germline V gene are SGHVS and FNYEAQ. Trimming removed 1 base from V and 4 bases from J; junction bases left unmatched: 4. The CDR3 DNA reads TGTGCCAGCAGCTTAGGAGGGGGCAGTTACGAGCAGTACTTC. Translating it yields CASSLGGGSYEQYF.

The chain links TRBV5-1 to TRBJ2-3; TRBD2 matches at 12 bases. This CDR3 has 15 residues. V shed 4 bases and J 6 bases; nucleotides not matched to a gene: 6. Germline CDR1 and CDR2: SGHRS and YFSETQ. The CDR3 nucleotides read TGCGCCAGCAGCGTGCTAGCGGGAGGGCCCGATACGCAGTATTTT. Translated, it gives CASSVLAGGPDTQYF.

A few counts support this clone. This chain links TRBV5-6 with TRBJ1-1; 9 bases fit TRBD1. The CDR3 has 14 residues. The germline V gene has CDR1 SGHDT and CDR2 YYEEEE. Germline trimming cut 3 bases from V and 6 bases from J; bases unmatched to any gene: 6. The CDR3 sequence is CASSYRDRVPEAFF. For the CDR3, the DNA is TGTGCCAGCAGCTACCGGGACAGGGTTCCTGAAGCTTTCTTT.

This chain connects TRBV19 to TRBJ2-7; possible D gene TRBD2, 6 bases. Trimming stripped 3 bases from V and 1 base from J, with 13 bases between. The CDR3 is 15 residues long. Germline-derived CDR1 and CDR2 are LNHDA and SQIVND (reference sequence). The CDR3 sequence is CASSMVGTPSYEQYF. For the CDR3, the DNA is TGTGCCAGTAGTATGGTCGGGACTCCTTCCTACGAGCAGTACTTC.